This is a list of T cell receptor beta chains from one sample in a study of identical twins. One entry per CDR3 protein results from TCRdb running MiXCR on the 5' RACE reads. The sample carries 600,000 to 700,000 distinct CDR3 sequences, around 20% recorded once. These data also featured in a second study, about T cells expressing NK-cell markers.

The sequenced sample was PBMCs. The receptor source for this set is a woman younger than 30 in good health. Each CDR3 is given with its conserved first and last residue. A D gene is named only where the DNA matches it firmly. Clone size is not always given. Where it is, it says once, few, many or a class for expanded clones.

TRBV20-1	TRBJ2-5	NA	NA	TGCAGTGCTGGTAGGGCTATACAAGAGACCCAGTACTTC	CSAGRAIQETQYF
TRBV5-1	TRBJ2-5	NA	many	TGCGCCAGCAGTCTTCAGGGGCGCTGGCAAGAGACCCAGTACTTC	CASSLQGRWQETQYF
TRBV29-1	TRBJ2-7	NA	NA	TGCAGCGTTGACGATCGGGACCACTACGAGCAGTACTTC	CSVDDRDHYEQYF
TRBV5-1	TRBJ2-1	NA	few	TGCGCCAGCGCACTTCCGGGACGGTACAATGAGCAGTTCTTC	CASALPGRYNEQFF
TRBV4-3	TRBJ2-4	NA	NA	TGCGCCAGCAGCCAAGTGTTCTCGGGCAAAAACATTCAGTACTTC	CASSQVFSGKNIQYF
TRBV6-5	TRBJ1-1	NA	NA	TGTGCCAGCAGTTACTCGAGAGGACGAGCTTTCTTT	CASSYSRGRAFF
TRBV7-9	TRBJ1-2	NA	few	TGTGCCAGCAGCTTAGTCGGGCAGGGCAACTATGGCTACACCTTC	CASSLVGQGNYGYTF
TRBV20-1	TRBJ2-3	TRBD2	NA	TGCAGTGCTAGCCGGACCACTAGCGGGGCTGGAGATACGCAGTATTTT	CSASRTTSGAGDTQYF
TRBV29-1	TRBJ1-1	NA	few	TGCAGCGTTGACGGAATTGGGGCTGAAGCTTTCTTT	CSVDGIGAEAFF
TRBV10-3	TRBJ2-3	NA	NA	TGTGCCATCAGGGAGAGGGGGAGCACAGATACGCAGTATTTT	CAIRERGSTDTQYF